The rows below give T cell receptor beta chains drawn from one sample of a study of blood T cell repertoires in COVID-19. The protocol was immunoSEQ multiplex PCR, while the TCRdb copy is restricted to in-frame clones and leaves out a portion. Found here are 270,000 or so clones, over 75% of them singletons; the top ten hold 8% to 9.5%. The sample was peripheral blood. The receptor source for this set is a human donor in a cohort sampled during active COVID-19. CDR3s include the opening cysteine and the closing phenylalanine or tryptophan. Each record gives: V gene, D gene, clone size, J gene, CDR3 protein, CDR3 DNA. The D gene is left open where the match is weak. Clone size is shown for a subset of rows, as once, few, many or a class of expanded clone.

v_gene: TRBV9; d_gene: NA; abundance: NA; j_gene: TRBJ2-2; CDR3aa: CASSVLTSRSPGELFF; CDR3nt: TGTGCCAGCAGCGTACTGACTAGTAGGTCTCCCGGGGAGCTGTTTTTT
v_gene: TRBV7-8; d_gene: TRBD1; abundance: NA; j_gene: TRBJ2-3; CDR3aa: CASSQLPGQGDPDTQYF; CDR3nt: TGTGCCAGCAGCCAGCTTCCCGGACAGGGGGACCCAGATACGCAGTATTTT
v_gene: TRBV7-6; d_gene: NA; abundance: NA; j_gene: TRBJ2-1; CDR3aa: CASSLTGTYNEQFF; CDR3nt: TGTGCCAGCAGCTTAACCGGGACCTACAATGAGCAGTTCTTC
v_gene: TRBV7-3; d_gene: NA; abundance: NA; j_gene: TRBJ2-3; CDR3aa: CASSLGASGTDTQYF; CDR3nt: TGTGCCAGCAGCTTAGGGGCTAGCGGCACAGATACGCAGTATTTT
v_gene: TRBV5-1; d_gene: TRBD1; abundance: NA; j_gene: TRBJ1-3; CDR3aa: CASSLTGEAGNTIYF; CDR3nt: TGCGCCAGCAGCCTGACAGGGGAAGCTGGAAACACCATATATTTT
v_gene: TRBV28; d_gene: NA; abundance: NA; j_gene: TRBJ1-2; CDR3aa: CASSLHYGYTF; CDR3nt: TGTGCCAGCAGTCTCCACTATGGCTACACCTTC
v_gene: TRBV7-2; d_gene: NA; abundance: few; j_gene: TRBJ1-2; CDR3aa: CASSLTGWDGYTF; CDR3nt: TGTGCCAGCAGCTTGACGGGTTGGGATGGCTACACCTTC
v_gene: TRBV18; d_gene: NA; abundance: NA; j_gene: TRBJ1-2; CDR3aa: CASSRLGARDGYTF; CDR3nt: TGTGCCAGCTCACGCTTGGGGGCGCGGGATGGCTACACCTTC
v_gene: TRBV6-6; d_gene: NA; abundance: NA; j_gene: TRBJ2-1; CDR3aa: CASSPEPGLNEQFF; CDR3nt: TGTGCCAGCAGCCCCGAGCCAGGTCTGAATGAGCAGTTCTTC
v_gene: TRBV6-2/TRBV6-3; d_gene: TRBD2; abundance: NA; j_gene: TRBJ2-7; CDR3aa: CASSYPPAGGQYEQYF; CDR3nt: TGTGCCAGCAGTTACCCGCCGGCGGGGGGGCAGTACGAGCAGTACTTC
v_gene: TRBV6-2/TRBV6-3; d_gene: TRBD2; abundance: NA; j_gene: TRBJ2-7; CDR3aa: CASSYSRLAQYF; CDR3nt: TGTGCCAGCAGTTACTCAAGACTAGCGCAGTACTTC
v_gene: TRBV15; d_gene: NA; abundance: NA; j_gene: TRBJ1-3; CDR3aa: CATSRDSGSSSGNTIYF; CDR3nt: TGTGCCACCAGCAGAGATAGCGGGTCCAGCTCTGGAAACACCATATATTTT
v_gene: TRBV10-2; d_gene: NA; abundance: NA; j_gene: TRBJ2-3; CDR3aa: CATTPQTGGPLGQYF; CDR3nt: TGCGCCACCACACCCCAGACCGGGGGTCCTTTGGGGCAGTATTTT
v_gene: TRBV3-1/TRBV3-2; d_gene: TRBD1; abundance: NA; j_gene: TRBJ2-2; CDR3aa: CASSQAHGQGYSINTGELFF; CDR3nt: TGTGCCAGCAGCCAAGCACATGGACAGGGATATAGTATTAACACCGGGGAGCTGTTTTTT
v_gene: TRBV6-2/TRBV6-3; d_gene: NA; abundance: NA; j_gene: TRBJ2-1; CDR3aa: CASSRSTPGASSYNEQFF; CDR3nt: TGTGCCAGCAGCCGCTCGACTCCAGGGGCCAGCTCCTACAATGAGCAGTTCTTC
v_gene: TRBV2; d_gene: TRBD2; abundance: NA; j_gene: TRBJ2-5; CDR3aa: CASSVTGTKETQYF; CDR3nt: TGTGCCAGCAGTGTGACCGGGACTAAGGAGACCCAGTACTTC
v_gene: TRBV6-6; d_gene: TRBD2; abundance: once; j_gene: TRBJ2-3; CDR3aa: CASRFSGGTTDTQYF; CDR3nt: TGTGCCAGCAGATTTAGCGGGGGAACCACAGATACGCAGTATTTT
v_gene: TRBV27; d_gene: TRBD2; abundance: NA; j_gene: TRBJ2-1; CDR3aa: CASSQRRTSGRADPTYNEQFF; CDR3nt: TGTGCCAGCAGTCAGCGCAGGACTAGCGGGAGGGCCGACCCAACCTACAATGAGCAGTTCTTC
v_gene: TRBV3-1/TRBV3-2; d_gene: NA; abundance: NA; j_gene: TRBJ1-4; CDR3aa: CASSQLPIGSEPHNEKLFF; CDR3nt: TGTGCCAGCAGCCAACTCCCCATCGGGTCTGAACCCCATAATGAAAAACTGTTTTTT
v_gene: TRBV2; d_gene: NA; abundance: NA; j_gene: TRBJ1-2; CDR3aa: CASRKEPDTFYGYTF; CDR3nt: TGTGCCAGCAGGAAAGAACCGGACACGTTCTATGGCTACACCTTC
v_gene: TRBV27; d_gene: NA; abundance: NA; j_gene: TRBJ1-4; CDR3aa: CASSRGDEKLFF; CDR3nt: TGTGCCAGCAGTCGCGGGGACGAAAAACTGTTTTTT
v_gene: TRBV7-3; d_gene: TRBD2; abundance: few; j_gene: TRBJ2-5; CDR3aa: CASSDTGGQVQETQYF; CDR3nt: TGTGCCAGCAGCGACACGGGAGGGCAGGTCCAAGAGACCCAGTACTTC
v_gene: TRBV6-5; d_gene: TRBD1; abundance: NA; j_gene: TRBJ2-1; CDR3aa: CASSSDRGNEQFF; CDR3nt: TGTGCCAGCAGTTCGGACAGGGGCAATGAGCAGTTCTTC